The 4 T cell receptor beta chains presented below share a single source sample, sequenced in a study of blood T cells in healthy people across ages. With a J-beta primer mix and a sample-barcoded 5' primer, a second PCR ran 7 to 11 cycles. TCRdb reprocessed the 5' RACE reads with MiXCR, giving one entry per CDR3 protein. Among some 890,000 distinct CDR3 sequences, 25% to 35% were seen once, and the ten largest hold 9.5% to 13%. This sample was also put to use in a study of T cells of mothers and their children.

The sequencing sample was made of blood. The receptors come from a woman aged 40 to 50 in good health.

This clonotype showed up many times. V gene TRBV7-9 combines with J gene TRBJ2-5, with 14 bases fitting TRBD2. From germline, CDR1 is SEHNR and CDR2 FQNEAQ (reference sequence). CDR3 length equals 16 residues. The V and J ends lost 4 bases and 6 bases, in that order; junction bases with no gene match: 7. The CDR3 bases are TGTGCCAGCAGCTCGGGACTAGCGGGGGTTGGGAAGACCCAGTACTTC. Translated, it gives CASSSGLAGVGKTQYF.

The genes are TRBV12-3 or TRBV12-4 and TRBJ1-1; D possibly corresponds to TRBD1 (6 bases). The CDR3 has 15 amino acids. V lost 5 bases and J lost 0, with 13 bases in between. CDR3 nucleotide sequence: TGTGCCAGCAGTCCCCGACAGGCAGTGAACACTGAAGCTTTCTTT. Its protein is CASSPRQAVNTEAFF.

This clonotype was seen repeatedly, ten times or more. V usage is TRBV9 and J usage is TRBJ2-7; D is possibly TRBD1 (5 bases). Per the germline V gene, CDR1 is SGDLS and CDR2 is YYNGEE. V shed 2 bases and J shed 0 bases, with 6 bases lying between them. This CDR3 is built from 13 residues. CDR3 region: CASSVQGSYEQYF. CDR3 coding DNA: TGTGCCAGCAGCGTTCAGGGCTCCTACGAGCAGTACTTC.

There are a few counts of this clonotype. The genes are TRBV5-4 and TRBJ1-4, with D possibly TRBD1 on 6 matching bases. The CDR3 totals 14 residues. V lost 4 bases to trimming and J lost 6 bases, with 13 bases between them. Per germline, CDR1 SGHNT and CDR2 YYREEE (reference sequence). The CDR3 sequence is CASSTSHRDEKLFF. In DNA form, the CDR3 reads TGTGCCAGCAGCACCTCCCACAGGGATGAAAAACTGTTTTTT.